These 28 T cell receptor beta chains originate from one sample sequenced in a study of cytomegalovirus exposure and HLA in healthy donors. Profiled with immunoSEQ multiplex PCR; TCRdb holds only in-frame clones, not every one. The sample has 200,000 to 250,000 clones; over 80% are singletons. Sequenced input: PBMCs. These receptors originate from a woman younger than 45 in good health and CMV-seropositive.

This chain uses TRBV6-1 with TRBJ2-2; D unclear. The V gene lost 2 bases and the J gene lost 4 bases, with 5 bases spanning the gap. The germline gives CDR1 MNHNS, CDR2 SASEGT. CDR3 length equals 13 residues. This CDR3 is CASSEHVTGELFF. CDR3 DNA: TGTGCCAGCAGTGAACATGTCACCGGGGAGCTGTTTTTT.

The chain has TRBV29-1 and TRBJ1-2; D is perhaps TRBD1 (6 bases). CDR1 SQVTM and CDR2 ANQGSEA come from the germline V gene. This CDR3 spans 12 amino acids. V shed 6 bases and J shed 5 bases, with 13 bases lying between them. The DNA of the CDR3 is TGCAGCGTGCCCGGGACACCTTATGGCTACACCTTC. Translating gives CSVPGTPYGYTF.

The V gene is TRBV7-8, the J gene TRBJ2-3; TRBD2 matches 9 bases. This CDR3 has 15 residues. CDR1 is SGHVS, CDR2 FQNEAQ, per germline. V shed 7 bases and J 0 bases; nucleotides not matched to a gene: 5. This chain's CDR3 is CASTLGLASTDTQYF. The CDR3 DNA follows: TGTGCCAGCACCCTCGGACTAGCGAGCACAGATACGCAGTATTTT.

This clone was picked up a small number of times. The V gene is TRBV29-1, the J gene TRBJ1-2; 8 nucleotides match TRBD1. The length of the CDR3 is 15 residues. V was clipped by 7 bases and J by 4 bases; unmatched bases: 14. Germline V gene data show CDR1 as SQVTM and CDR2 as ANQGSEA. CDR3 sequence (DNA): TGCAGCGGCATAACTACGGGACAGGCCCTCTATGGCTACACCTTC. It encodes CSGITTGQALYGYTF.

This sequence joins TRBV5-1 and TRBJ2-1; D gene uncertain. V was clipped by 0 bases and J by 6 bases, with 4 bases between them. The CDR3 sequence is 12 residues long. The V gene's germline CDR1 is SGHRS and CDR2 YFSETQ. The CDR3 DNA follows: TGCGCCAGCAGCTTGGGGACCAATGAGCAGTTCTTC. This translates into CASSLGTNEQFF.

This clone was observed a few times. The CDR3 DNA sequence: TGTGCCAGCAGTTTGGCGGGTAGGGGTGAATTTGAGCCCCAGCATTTT. Its translation is CASSLAGRGEFEPQHF. The chain combines TRBV27 with TRBJ1-5; D might be TRBD1 (5 bases). Germline loops: CDR1 MNHEY, CDR2 SMNVEV (reference sequence). The CDR3 spans 16 residues. V was clipped by 3 bases and J by 8 bases, with 20 bases between them.

This chain links TRBV6-4 with TRBJ2-3; 9 nucleotides agree with TRBD1. The junction had 2 bases not matched to a gene; V was cut back by 4 bases and J by 0 bases. The CDR3 totals 15 residues. Germline V CDR1 and CDR2: MRHNA, SNTAGT. CDR3 nucleotides: TGTGCCAGCAGTGTTACAGGGGGCAGCACAGATACGCAGTATTTT. It is translated as CASSVTGGSTDTQYF.

The chain couples TRBV28 to TRBJ1-2; 7 nucleotides line up with TRBD1. This CDR3 has 14 residues. J was trimmed by 3 bases and V by 4 bases; bases with no gene match: 5. CDR1 and CDR2 from the germline V gene are MDHEN and SYDVKM. The CDR3 sequence: CASSSGGVDYGYTF. DNA for the CDR3: TGTGCCAGCAGTTCAGGGGGAGTGGACTATGGCTACACCTTC.

The V gene is TRBV5-1, the J gene TRBJ2-1, with 7 bases matching TRBD2. Unmatched junction bases numbered 2, after V lost 1 base and J lost 4 bases. Germline values: CDR1 SGHRS, CDR2 YFSETQ. The CDR3 is 14 residues long. The CDR3 DNA reads TGCGCCAGCAGCTTGCTAGCGGATTACAATGAGCAGTTCTTC. Residues: CASSLLADYNEQFF.

The V gene is TRBV7-3, the J gene TRBJ2-2; D perhaps matches TRBD2 (5 bases). This CDR3 has 17 residues. Trimming pared 4 bases from V and 4 bases from J, leaving 19 bases between. Per the germline V gene, CDR1 is SGHTA and CDR2 is FQGTGA. The chain's CDR3 is CASSWDGRGLTTGELFF. DNA of the CDR3: TGTGCCAGCAGCTGGGATGGGAGAGGGTTAACCACCGGGGAGCTGTTTTTT. The full variable domain, rest sourced from reference TRBV7-3 and TRBJ2-2, is GAGVSQTPSNKVTEKGKYVELRCDPISGHTALYWYRQSLGQGPEFLIYFQGTGAADDSGLPNDRFFAVRPEGSVSTLKIQRTERGDSAVYLCASSWDGRGLTTGELFFGEGSRLTVL.

The rearrangement joins TRBV10-3 to TRBJ1-2; maybe TRBD1 (5 bases). Germline CDR1 and CDR2: ENHRY and SYGVKD. CDR3 length equals 11 residues. With 9 bases removed from V and 7 bases from J, the gap between germline ends came to 12 bases. As DNA, the CDR3 is TGTGCCATTCTAGCGGGGCTTGGCTACACCTTC. Amino acid sequence: CAILAGLGYTF.

The chain is built from TRBV11-2 and TRBJ1-1, with 8 bases matching TRBD1. The CDR3 spans 16 residues. CDR1 SGHAT and CDR2 FQNNGV come from the germline V gene. V shed 4 bases, J shed 1 base, and the junction held 8 bases outside the gene matches. CDR3 bases: TGTGCCAGCAGCTACCCCGGACAGGGAACGAACACTGAAGCTTTCTTT. It translates to CASSYPGQGTNTEAFF.

This chain uses TRBV10-2 with TRBJ2-1; D perhaps matches TRBD2 (6 bases). Germline CDR1 WSHSY, CDR2 SAAADI. The CDR3 length is 16 residues. V was pared by 2 bases and J by 3 bases, with 14 bases between. CDR3 sequence (DNA): TGCGCCAGCAGTGAGCTTAGCGGAACTGTCTACAATGAGCAGTTCTTC. Protein product: CASSELSGTVYNEQFF.

The genes are TRBV30 and TRBJ1-2; 7 nucleotides agree with TRBD1. The CDR3 sequence is 16 residues long. Germline V CDR1 and CDR2: GTSNPN, SVGIG (reference sequence). Trimming at V came to 3 bases and at J to 8 bases, leaving 18 bases not matched to a gene. The DNA for the CDR3 is TGTGCCTGGAGAGATAGAATTGCCGACAGGGTCGTCGGCTACACCTTC. Protein product: CAWRDRIADRVVGYTF. The complete variable domain, with remaining parts taken from reference TRBV30 and TRBJ1-2, reads SQTIHQWPATLVQPVGSPLSLECTVEGTSNPNLYWYRQAAGRGLQLLFYSVGIGQISSEVPQNLSASRPQDRQFILSSKKLLLSDSGFYLCAWRDRIADRVVGYTFGSGTRLTVV.

The chain couples TRBV9 to TRBJ1-1; 7 nucleotides align to TRBD1. Germline V gives CDR1 SGDLS, CDR2 YYNGEE. There are 13 residues in the CDR3. V shed 0 bases and J 8 bases; nucleotides not matched to a gene: 4. The DNA of the CDR3 is TGTGCCAGCAGCGTAGTAGGGGGACAGGAAGCTTTCTTT. Its translation is CASSVVGGQEAFF.

The chain has TRBV4-3 and TRBJ1-4, with 8 bases aligning to TRBD1. The germline V gene has CDR1 LGHNA and CDR2 YSLEER. The CDR3 contains 16 residues. Unmatched junction bases numbered 10, after V lost 3 bases and J lost 7 bases. The CDR3 here is CASSQGLDRDGEKLFF. The CDR3 nucleotides are TGCGCCAGCAGCCAGGGTTTGGACAGGGATGGTGAAAAACTGTTTTTT.

A single count supports this clone. V is TRBV18 and J is TRBJ1-1, with TRBD1 as a possible D gene (5 bases). This CDR3 contains 16 residues. V was clipped by 6 bases and J by 5 bases, with 22 bases between them. CDR1 and CDR2 from the germline V gene are KGHSH and LQKENI. CDR3 DNA: TGTGCCAGCTCCCCCTTAGGAGACAGATCGAGGACTGAAGCTTTCTTT. Encoded protein: CASSPLGDRSRTEAFF.

This rearrangement joins TRBV5-6 to TRBJ1-5; D is unresolved. V gave up 4 bases and J gave up 5 bases, with 16 bases separating them. The germline gives CDR1 SGHDT, CDR2 YYEEEE. The CDR3 runs 15 residues. The CDR3 bases are TGTGCCAGCAGCAGTAGCACAGCTCGACATCAGCCCCAGCATTTT. Translated: CASSSSTARHQPQHF.

This clone has just one count. The V call is TRBV29-1, the J call TRBJ2-2, with 7 bases aligning to TRBD1. The junction had 6 bases not matched to a gene; V was cut back by 4 bases and J by 4 bases. The CDR3 has 14 residues. The germline V gene encodes CDR1 SQVTM and CDR2 ANQGSEA. CDR3 nucleotides: TGCAGCGTTGTTAAGGGACAGCTCACCGGGGAGCTGTTTTTT. Translated, it gives CSVVKGQLTGELFF.

The chain couples TRBV9 to TRBJ2-1; 7 bases are a match to TRBD2. CDR3 length equals 12 residues. V gave up 1 base and J gave up 10 bases; unmatched junction bases: 2. Germline V gene data show CDR1 as SGDLS and CDR2 as YYNGEE. The CDR3 is CASSVLSGEQFF. In DNA, the CDR3 is TGTGCCAGCAGCGTACTTAGCGGGGAGCAGTTCTTC.

The genes are TRBV7-9 and TRBJ2-3; TRBD2 aligns across 7 bases. Germline V gene sequence: CDR1 SEHNR, CDR2 FQNEAQ (reference sequence). V trimming: 5 bases; J trimming: 3 bases; junction bases outside the gene matches: 11. The CDR3 loop spans 16 amino acids. The CDR3, as DNA: TGTGCCAGCAGCGTCCCGGGGGGATCAGTGACAGATACGCAGTATTTT. It yields the protein CASSVPGGSVTDTQYF. Variable domain in full (rest from reference TRBV7-9 and TRBJ2-3): DTGVSQNPRHKITKRGQNVTFRCDPISEHNRLYWYRQTLGQGPEFLTYFQNEAQLEKSRLLSDRFSAERPKGSFSTLEIQRTEQGDSAMYLCASSVPGGSVTDTQYFGPGTRLTVL.

CDR3 sequence reads: CSVIATREQFF. The CDR3 DNA sequence: TGCAGCGTTATAGCTACGAGGGAGCAGTTCTTC. The chain has TRBV29-1 and TRBJ2-1; D is unresolved. CDR1 and CDR2 from the germline V gene are SQVTM and ANQGSEA. The ends were cut back, 5 bases at V and 10 bases at J, with 12 bases in the middle. This CDR3 has 11 residues.

The chain links TRBV19 to TRBJ2-1, with no clear D. The V and J ends lost 3 bases and 5 bases respectively, with 8 bases between them. This CDR3 is built from 13 residues. CDR1 and CDR2 (germline): LNHDA, SQIVND (reference sequence). The CDR3 nucleotides are TGTGCCAGTAGTATGACGGAGAACAATGAGCAGTTCTTC. Translated: CASSMTENNEQFF. Supplemented by reference TRBV19 and TRBJ2-1, the full variable domain reads DGGITQSPKYLFRKEGQNVTLSCEQNLNHDAMYWYRQDPGQGLRLIYYSQIVNDFQKGDIAEGYSVSREKKESFPLTVTSAQKNPTAFYLCASSMTENNEQFFGPGTRLTVL.

The rearrangement joins TRBV6-4 to TRBJ1-5; no firm D call. The CDR3 sequence is 14 residues long. The germline CDR1 and CDR2 sequences are MRHNA and SNTAGT. V was pared by 0 bases and J by 9 bases, with 12 bases between. CDR3: CASSDSFSTGPQHF. The CDR3 DNA follows: TGTGCCAGCAGTGACTCGTTCTCAACGGGGCCCCAGCATTTT.

The chain couples TRBV5-1 to TRBJ1-2; D may be TRBD1 (6 bases). The V and J ends lost 5 bases and 2 bases respectively, with 13 bases between them. Germline V lookup: CDR1 SGHRS, CDR2 YFSETQ. The CDR3 is made up of 14 amino acids. The CDR3 DNA sequence: TGCGCCAGCAGTCCAGACAGGATGAACTATGGCTACACCTTC. Protein sequence: CASSPDRMNYGYTF.

The J gene is TRBJ2-1, the V gene TRBV7-9; 10 bases fit TRBD2. The CDR3 contains 16 residues. Germline values: CDR1 SEHNR, CDR2 FQNEAQ (reference sequence). With 5 bases clipped from V and 8 bases from J, the junction kept 12 bases outside the gene matches. CDR3 region: CASSDQLAGTIYEQFF. The CDR3 coding sequence is TGTGCCAGCAGCGACCAACTAGCGGGAACTATCTATGAGCAGTTCTTC.

CDR3 sequence reads: CASSLSGTSGRGEQYF. In DNA, the CDR3 is TGTGCCAGCAGCCTGTCCGGGACTAGCGGGAGAGGCGAGCAGTACTTC. The V call is TRBV11-3, the J call TRBJ2-7; 14 bases are a match to TRBD2. Germline V gene sequence: CDR1 SGHNT, CDR2 YENEEA. V dropped 5 bases and J dropped 6; count of bases not matched to a gene: 9. The CDR3 loop spans 16 amino acids.

The V call is TRBV5-6, the J call TRBJ2-7; weak D call: TRBD2 (5 bases). This CDR3 is built from 14 residues. The V and J ends lost 0 bases and 7 bases respectively, with 14 bases between them. Looked up from germline, CDR1 is SGHDT and CDR2 is YYEEEE. The CDR3: CASSLAPGLREQYF. The CDR3 DNA follows: TGTGCCAGCAGCTTGGCCCCGGGGTTAAGAGAGCAGTACTTC.